Shown below are 31 T cell receptor beta chains from a single sample sequenced in a study of graft-versus-host responses after intestinal transplantation. Assay: immunoSEQ multiplex PCR; the TCRdb copy retains only in-frame clones and omits some. The sample lists approximately 6,000 clones; 69% were seen once. Graft tissue processing released intraepithelial and lamina propria lymphocytes. Sample: ileum tissue, taken around 320 days after intestinal transplant. These receptors were taken from a human patient who received an intestinal transplant, so some T cells may come from the graft donor.

The V call is TRBV21-1, the J call TRBJ1-1. TRBV21-1 constitutes a pseudogene. The CDR3 is 16 residues long. CDR3 loop: CASSKWGEGLNTEAFF. The CDR3 DNA reads TGTGCCAGCAGCAAGTGGGGGGAAGGGTTGAACACTGAAGCTTTCTTT.

The V gene is TRBV11-2, the J gene TRBJ2-7, with D uncertain. Germline values: CDR1 SGHAT, CDR2 FQNNGV. The CDR3 loop spans 13 amino acids. V was cut by 1 base and J by 0 bases, with 4 bases left in between. Here the CDR3 DNA reads TGTGCCAGCAGCTTAGGACACTCCTACGAGCAGTACTTC. Translated, it gives CASSLGHSYEQYF.

This clone was picked up one time. V is TRBV7-9 and J is TRBJ2-5; the D call may be TRBD1 or TRBD2 (5 bases each). The CDR3 loop spans 13 amino acids. CDR1 and CDR2 (germline): SEHNR, FQNEAQ (reference sequence). Deletions cut 3 bases from V and 1 base from J, with 6 bases between. CDR3 residues: CASSLGTQETQYF. The CDR3, as DNA: TGTGCCAGCAGCTTGGGGACCCAAGAGACCCAGTACTTC.

A few counts support this clone. The chain joins TRBV11-2 to TRBJ1-4, with unresolved D. Trimming removed 4 bases at V and 5 bases at J, with 8 bases between. Per germline, CDR1 SGHAT and CDR2 FQNNGV. The CDR3 covers 13 residues. The chain's CDR3 is CASSYSFNEKLFF. As DNA, the CDR3 is TGTGCCAGCAGCTATTCCTTCAATGAAAAACTGTTTTTT.

The chain couples TRBV10-2 to TRBJ2-3; tentative D call: TRBD2 (6 bases). This CDR3 spans 14 amino acids. Between the trimmed V and J ends, which lost 10 bases and 4 bases, there was a span of 18 bases. Germline V gene lookup returns CDR1 WSHSY and CDR2 SAAADI. Here the CDR3 DNA reads TGCGCCATTACCTCGGAGGGCCGGGCAGATACGCAGTATTTT. Translated, it gives CAITSEGRADTQYF.

V and J are TRBV29-1 and TRBJ1-3; TRBD1 might be the D (5 bases). The CDR3 totals 15 residues. The germline gives CDR1 SQVTM, CDR2 ANQGSEA. Trimming stripped 4 bases from V and 4 bases from J, with 17 bases between. This chain's CDR3 is CSVGAPGTAGNTIYF. The CDR3, as DNA: TGCAGCGTTGGGGCCCCCGGGACGGCCGGAAACACCATATATTTT.

The V gene is TRBV4-1, the J gene TRBJ2-3, with 8 bases identical to TRBD1. The J segment lost 4 bases and the V segment lost 0 bases, leaving 3 bases of the junction unmatched. This CDR3 is 15 amino acids long. In germline, CDR1 is MGHRA, CDR2 YSYEKL. CDR3 amino acids: CASSQEETGADTQYF. DNA for the CDR3: TGCGCCAGCAGCCAAGAAGAGACAGGGGCAGATACGCAGTATTTT.

The rearrangement links TRBV4-1 to TRBJ1-2; D call uncertain. The CDR3 is 14 amino acids. V was clipped by 0 bases and J by 5 bases, with 10 bases between them. The germline V gene encodes CDR1 MGHRA and CDR2 YSYEKL. CDR3 sequence: CASSQDPGGYGYTF. CDR3 coding DNA: TGCGCCAGCAGCCAAGATCCCGGTGGATATGGCTACACCTTC.

V gene TRBV15 combines with J gene TRBJ2-3, with D possibly being TRBD2 (6 bases). Germline values: CDR1 LNHNV, CDR2 YYDKDF (reference sequence). V lost 0 bases, J lost 5 bases, and 12 bases lay in between. The CDR3 is 15 amino acids. CDR3 loop: CATSRDRVRGDTQYF. CDR3 in DNA: TGTGCCACCAGCAGAGACAGGGTGCGGGGAGATACGCAGTATTTT.

The chain employs TRBV29-1 and TRBJ1-1, with 8 bases fitting TRBD1. The junction had 2 bases not matched to a gene; V was cut back by 7 bases and J by 4 bases. The germline V gene has CDR1 SQVTM and CDR2 ANQGSEA. The CDR3 has 11 residues. DNA for the CDR3: TGCAGCGCTGACAGGGGCACTGAAGCTTTCTTT. This codes for CSADRGTEAFF.

The chain uses TRBV2 and TRBJ2-3, with 8 positions matching TRBD2. The germline CDR1 and CDR2 sequences are SNHLY and FYNNEI. CDR3 length: 14 amino acids. Losses at the gene ends were 7 bases for V and 8 bases for J; bases not matched to a gene: 11. For the CDR3, the DNA is TGTGCCAGCAAAATAGCGGGGAGGGACCGTACGCAGTATTTT. This sequence encodes CASKIAGRDRTQYF. Supplemented by reference TRBV2 and TRBJ2-3, the full variable domain reads EPEVTQTPSHQVTQMGQEVILRCVPISNHLYFYWYRQILGQKVEFLVSFYNNEISEKSEIFDDQFSVERPDGSNFTLKIRSTKLEDSAMYFCASKIAGRDRTQYFGPGTRLTVL.

This clone was picked up a small number of times. The chain combines TRBV10-3 with TRBJ2-1, with D perhaps TRBD2 (7 bases). The CDR3 length is 14 residues. Germline CDR1 and CDR2: ENHRY and SYGVKD. V lost 11 bases and J 5 bases, leaving 19 bases between the germline ends. The CDR3 here is CARRGGRVDNEQFF. The DNA of the CDR3 is TGTGCCCGGAGGGGGGGGAGGGTCGACAATGAGCAGTTCTTC.

This clone was recorded a few times. The rearrangement links TRBV27 to TRBJ2-6; unclear D gene. V was cut by 0 bases and J by 0 bases, with 3 bases left in between. The germline gives CDR1 MNHEY, CDR2 SMNVEV (reference sequence). The CDR3 totals 15 residues. Here the CDR3 reads CASSLSDSGANVLTF. The CDR3 nucleotides read TGTGCCAGCAGTTTATCTGACTCTGGGGCCAACGTCCTGACTTTC.

In DNA, the CDR3 is TGTGCCAGCAGCCCCGACTACCGTAACACCGGGGAGCTGTTTTTT. Its translation is CASSPDYRNTGELFF. The chain is built from TRBV9 and TRBJ2-2, with D possibly being TRBD2 (5 bases). The germline V and J ends were trimmed by 4 bases and 2 bases, with 12 bases remaining between them. Germline V gene sequence: CDR1 SGDLS, CDR2 YYNGEE. The CDR3 sequence is 15 residues long.

In this sample, this clone turned up a few times. The rearrangement links TRBV7-1 to TRBJ1-1, with TRBD1 as a possible D gene (5 bases). TRBV7-1 belongs to the ORF category, with a function that is uncertain. Trimming cost V 5 bases and J 10 bases, with 14 bases left between them. CDR3 size: 12 residues. For the CDR3, the DNA is TGTGCCAGCAGCCCCGGAGGGGTGAGAGCTTTCTTT. Protein product: CASSPGGVRAFF.

J is TRBJ2-2 and V is TRBV6-5; D is uncertain. Trimming stripped 4 bases from V and 1 base from J, with 7 bases between. Germline loops: CDR1 MNHEY, CDR2 SVGAGI. CDR3 size: 14 residues. The CDR3: CASSWTGNTGELFF. The CDR3 bases are TGTGCCAGCAGTTGGACGGGGAACACCGGGGAGCTGTTTTTT.

The chain recombines TRBV9 with TRBJ1-5, with TRBD1 matching 10 bases. J was trimmed by 5 bases and V by 2 bases; bases with no gene match: 4. The length of the CDR3 is 15 residues. Germline CDR1 reads SGDLS; CDR2 reads YYNGEE. The CDR3 loop is CASSVGQGYDQPQHF. The CDR3 nucleotides read TGTGCCAGCAGCGTGGGACAGGGGTACGATCAGCCCCAGCATTTT.

By share, this clone counts as medium-sized. Here the CDR3 DNA reads TGCGCCAGCCGATCCAGACTAGCGGGATACAATGAGCAGTTCTTC. Amino acids: CASRSRLAGYNEQFF. The V gene is TRBV4-3, the J gene TRBJ2-1; 11 nucleotides match TRBD2. This CDR3 has 15 amino acids. V gave up 8 bases and J gave up 4 bases; unmatched junction bases: 7. CDR1 and CDR2 from the germline V gene are LGHNA and YSLEER.

Written as DNA, the CDR3 is TGTGCCAGCAGCTTGACAACAGGGGCCCACGAGCAGTACTTC. This translates into CASSLTTGAHEQYF. This chain uses TRBV5-6 with TRBJ2-7; TRBD1 matches 7 bases. The CDR3 has 14 amino acids. V trimming: 1 base; J trimming: 5 bases; junction bases outside the gene matches: 6. Germline V gives CDR1 SGHDT, CDR2 YYEEEE.

This chain uses TRBV4-2 with TRBJ2-7; TRBD2 matches 9 bases. Per germline, CDR1 LGHNA and CDR2 YNFKEQ. The CDR3 is 16 amino acids. Germline trimming cut 2 bases from V and 2 bases from J; bases unmatched to any gene: 7. CDR3 region: CASSQRGGGRAYEQYF. CDR3 DNA: TGTGCCAGCAGCCAAAGAGGGGGCGGGAGGGCCTACGAGCAGTACTTC.

This chain joins TRBV28 and TRBJ2-3; 7 bases line up with TRBD1. The germline CDR1 and CDR2 sequences are MDHEN and SYDVKM. This CDR3 region has 14 residues. V gave up 10 bases and J gave up 3 bases; unmatched junction bases: 10. CDR3 nucleotides: TGTGCCACCATCCGGGACAGCGGAACAGATACGCAGTATTTT. Its translation: CATIRDSGTDTQYF.

J is TRBJ2-4 and V is TRBV19, with TRBD1 matching 9 bases. V lost 4 bases to trimming and J lost 8 bases; unmatched junction nucleotides: 3. This CDR3 contains 13 residues. CDR1 is LNHDA, CDR2 SQIVND, per germline (reference sequence). CDR3: CASSRDREDIQYF. CDR3 nucleotides: TGTGCCAGTAGTAGGGACAGGGAAGACATTCAGTACTTC.

The rearrangement joins TRBV6-5 to TRBJ2-3; possibly TRBD1 for D (6 bases). Germline V gene sequence: CDR1 MNHEY, CDR2 SVGAGI. Trimming removed 3 bases from V and 4 bases from J, with 11 bases in between. CDR3 length equals 14 residues. Here the CDR3 DNA reads TGTGCCAGCAGTTATGGACAGAGCTCAGATACGCAGTATTTT. Protein product: CASSYGQSSDTQYF.

The J gene is TRBJ1-2, the V gene TRBV5-1, with no clear D. The CDR3 runs to 14 residues. Between the trimmed V and J ends, which lost 1 base and 4 bases, there was a span of 11 bases. Per the germline V gene, CDR1 is SGHRS and CDR2 is YFSETQ. CDR3 sequence: CASSLRPLFYGYTF. The CDR3 DNA follows: TGCGCCAGCAGCTTGAGGCCCCTCTTCTATGGCTACACCTTC.

The V and J genes are TRBV5-1 and TRBJ2-1; D remains ambiguous. The CDR3 consists of 13 residues. Trimming shortened V by 5 bases and J by 6 bases, and 12 bases separated the two germline ends. CDR1 and CDR2 from the germline V gene are SGHRS and YFSETQ. The CDR3 DNA sequence: TGCGCCAGCAGAAAGGGCGACCGCAATGAGCAGTTCTTC. Residues: CASRKGDRNEQFF.

The chain couples TRBV6-4 to TRBJ2-1, with TRBD2 identical over 11 bases. The CDR3 consists of 18 residues. In germline, CDR1 is MRHNA, CDR2 SNTAGT. V dropped 5 bases and J dropped 12; count of bases not matched to a gene: 21. The CDR3 region has the DNA TGTGCCAGCAGTCAGTCCTCCGACTCACTAGCGGGAGCTTGGGGGCAGTTCTTC. Its protein is CASSQSSDSLAGAWGQFF.

The rearrangement links TRBV7-9 to TRBJ2-5; maybe TRBD1 (5 bases). In germline, CDR1 is SEHNR, CDR2 FQNEAQ (reference sequence). This CDR3 comprises 14 residues. V lost 5 bases and J lost 5, with 15 bases in between. As DNA, the CDR3 is TGTGCCAGCAGCCAGGAAATTGGGGCGGAGACCCAGTACTTC. This codes for CASSQEIGAETQYF.

The V call is TRBV28, the J call TRBJ1-2, with TRBD1 identical over 9 bases. This CDR3 region has 12 residues. The germline gives CDR1 MDHEN, CDR2 SYDVKM. V was pared by 9 bases and J by 7 bases, with 6 bases of the junction left unmatched. The CDR3 DNA sequence: TGTGCCAGGGGACAGGGTGAGGGTGGCTACACCTTC. It specifies CARGQGEGGYTF.

This chain joins TRBV5-6 and TRBJ1-1; D is ambiguous. The germline gives CDR1 SGHDT, CDR2 YYEEEE. The CDR3 length is 14 residues. Trimming cost V 0 bases and J 1 base, with 7 bases left between them. CDR3 DNA: TGTGCCAGCAGCTTGGACCCGGAGAACACTGAAGCTTTCTTT. This gives the protein CASSLDPENTEAFF.

This chain connects TRBV7-2 to TRBJ2-2; D remains ambiguous. The V gene's germline CDR1 is SGHTA and CDR2 FQGNSA. CDR3 size: 13 residues. V lost 1 base and J 7 bases, leaving 7 bases between the germline ends. As DNA, the CDR3 is TGTGCCAGCAGCTTAGAGCAGGTCGGGGAGCTGTTTTTT. Protein sequence: CASSLEQVGELFF.

This clone was counted between two and nine times. J is TRBJ1-1 and V is TRBV19; D might be TRBD1 (5 bases). The CDR3 consists of 14 residues. Trimming removed 3 bases from V and 0 bases from J, with 8 bases in between. Germline values: CDR1 LNHDA, CDR2 SQIVND (reference sequence). The CDR3 DNA reads TGTGCCAGTAGTATCCGACAGATGAACACTGAAGCTTTCTTT. It encodes CASSIRQMNTEAFF.